A selection of T cell receptor beta chains follows, all from one sample in a study of Graves' ophthalmopathy and Graves' hyperthyroidism. Each CDR3 protein gets one entry after TCRdb re-called the multiplex PCR reads with MiXCR. The repertoire holds approximately 500,000 distinct CDR3 sequences, with roughly an eighth as singletons. Sequenced sample: blood. Receptors were obtained from a woman aged 25-40 years with Graves' ophthalmopathy. The CDR3 runs from the conserved cysteine through the conserved F or W. The order of the fields is CDR3 DNA, CDR3 protein, J gene, clone size, V gene, D gene. The D gene is left open where the match is weak. Rows may omit the clone size; those that give it use once, few, many or a size class.

cdr3_nt: TGTGCCAGCAGCTTAGTTCTAGCGGGGCTCCAAGAGACCCAGTACTTC
cdr3_aa: CASSLVLAGLQETQYF
j_call: TRBJ2-5
clone_size: many
v_call: TRBV11-3
d_call: TRBD2

cdr3_nt: TGTGCCTGGAGACCCCGTGACAGGGGGGGGTACGAGCAGTACTTC
cdr3_aa: CAWRPRDRGGYEQYF
j_call: TRBJ2-7
clone_size: many
v_call: TRBV30
d_call: TRBD1

cdr3_nt: TGTGCCAGCAGTTTCGGGGACCCTAGCGGGGGTATGTACTTC
cdr3_aa: CASSFGDPSGGMYF
j_call: TRBJ2-7
clone_size: many
v_call: TRBV12-3/TRBV12-4
d_call: TRBD2

cdr3_nt: TGTGCCAGCAGTTTCGGGACACAACTTTACGAGCAGTACTTC
cdr3_aa: CASSFGTQLYEQYF
j_call: TRBJ2-7
clone_size: many
v_call: TRBV28
d_call: NA

cdr3_nt: TGTGCCAGCAGCTTAGCGGGACAGGGGAGCTCCTACGAGCAGTACTTC
cdr3_aa: CASSLAGQGSSYEQYF
j_call: TRBJ2-7
clone_size: many
v_call: TRBV7-2
d_call: TRBD1

cdr3_nt: TGTGCCAGCAGATTGTATAGGACAGGACCCTACGAGCAGTACTTC
cdr3_aa: CASRLYRTGPYEQYF
j_call: TRBJ2-7
clone_size: many
v_call: TRBV11-2
d_call: TRBD1

cdr3_nt: TGTGCCACCAGTAGGGCAGGGAGCCACGAGCAGTACTTC
cdr3_aa: CATSRAGSHEQYF
j_call: TRBJ2-7
clone_size: many
v_call: TRBV24-1
d_call: NA

cdr3_nt: TGCAGTGCCGCAACCGGGACAGGGGGGTCAGGAAACACCATATATTTT
cdr3_aa: CSAATGTGGSGNTIYF
j_call: TRBJ1-3
clone_size: few
v_call: TRBV20-1
d_call: TRBD1

cdr3_nt: TGTGCCAGCAGCTGGACTAGCGGAGAGACCCAGTACTTC
cdr3_aa: CASSWTSGETQYF
j_call: TRBJ2-5
clone_size: NA
v_call: TRBV12-3/TRBV12-4
d_call: TRBD2

cdr3_nt: TGTGCCAGCAGCATTTGGGACGCAAGCTACTATGGCTACACCTTC
cdr3_aa: CASSIWDASYYGYTF
j_call: TRBJ1-2
clone_size: many
v_call: TRBV13
d_call: NA

cdr3_nt: TGTGCCAGCAGCCAGACTGGGACAGTGGCCTACGAGCAGTACTTC
cdr3_aa: CASSQTGTVAYEQYF
j_call: TRBJ2-7
clone_size: NA
v_call: TRBV12-3/TRBV12-4
d_call: TRBD1

cdr3_nt: TGTGCCAGCAGTTTGGGGGGGCCCACTGAAGCTTTCTTT
cdr3_aa: CASSLGGPTEAFF
j_call: TRBJ1-1
clone_size: many
v_call: TRBV12-3/TRBV12-4
d_call: NA

cdr3_nt: TGTGCCAGCAGTCACTCCGACAGAGACTATGGCTACACCTTC
cdr3_aa: CASSHSDRDYGYTF
j_call: TRBJ1-2
clone_size: NA
v_call: TRBV12-3/TRBV12-4
d_call: NA

cdr3_nt: TGTGCCAGCAGTGAATATCGACAGACCGAAGCTTTCTTT
cdr3_aa: CASSEYRQTEAFF
j_call: TRBJ1-1
clone_size: NA
v_call: TRBV2
d_call: NA

cdr3_nt: TGTGCCAGCACCTTGACGGGAGAAGCTTTCTTT
cdr3_aa: CASTLTGEAFF
j_call: TRBJ1-1
clone_size: NA
v_call: TRBV28
d_call: NA

cdr3_nt: TGTGCCACCAGCAGAGAGAGCGGGTGGGGGCATACGGAGACCCAGTACTTC
cdr3_aa: CATSRESGWGHTETQYF
j_call: TRBJ2-5
clone_size: many
v_call: TRBV15
d_call: NA

cdr3_nt: TGTGCCAGCAGGCTACAGGGTAGCGAGACCCAGTACTTC
cdr3_aa: CASRLQGSETQYF
j_call: TRBJ2-5
clone_size: many
v_call: TRBV12-3/TRBV12-4
d_call: NA

cdr3_nt: TGTGCCAGCAGTCGCAACTCGGGACAGCCGAACACTGAAGCTTTCTTT
cdr3_aa: CASSRNSGQPNTEAFF
j_call: TRBJ1-1
clone_size: many
v_call: TRBV6-5
d_call: TRBD1

cdr3_nt: TGTGCCAGCAGCTTAGCAGGGGTGGCCAAAAACATTCAGTACTTC
cdr3_aa: CASSLAGVAKNIQYF
j_call: TRBJ2-4
clone_size: many
v_call: TRBV7-8
d_call: NA

cdr3_nt: TGTGCCAGCAGCTTAAGAGGGGGCTTCGGGGCCAACGTCCTGACTTTC
cdr3_aa: CASSLRGGFGANVLTF
j_call: TRBJ2-6
clone_size: many
v_call: TRBV11-2
d_call: TRBD1

cdr3_nt: TGTGCCAGCAGTTCTACAGGGATCGAGCAGTACTTC
cdr3_aa: CASSSTGIEQYF
j_call: TRBJ2-7
clone_size: many
v_call: TRBV12-3/TRBV12-4
d_call: NA

cdr3_nt: TGTGCCAGCAGCTTAGACAACTTGAACACCGGGGAGCTGTTTTTT
cdr3_aa: CASSLDNLNTGELFF
j_call: TRBJ2-2
clone_size: many
v_call: TRBV7-8
d_call: NA

cdr3_nt: TGTGCCACCAGCAGAGACCAGCGGGACTACTACGAGCAGTACTTC
cdr3_aa: CATSRDQRDYYEQYF
j_call: TRBJ2-7
clone_size: many
v_call: TRBV15
d_call: TRBD2

cdr3_nt: TGCAGTGCTAGAGAGTTTGGATCCTACGAGCAGTACTTC
cdr3_aa: CSAREFGSYEQYF
j_call: TRBJ2-7
clone_size: many
v_call: TRBV20-1
d_call: NA

cdr3_nt: TGCGCCAGCAGCCAAGAGGTTCAGGGGCCCGGGGAGCTGTTTTTT
cdr3_aa: CASSQEVQGPGELFF
j_call: TRBJ2-2
clone_size: NA
v_call: TRBV4-1
d_call: NA

cdr3_nt: TGTGCCACCAGTGATTTATCTATATCGAGCGCTATCATCCGGCAAACGGCCTACGAGCAGTACTTC
cdr3_aa: CATSDLSISSAIIRQTAYEQYF
j_call: TRBJ2-7
clone_size: many
v_call: TRBV24-1
d_call: NA

cdr3_nt: TGTGCCAGCAGTTTAGGGTATGGTAGGACGGGGCCCCAGCATTTT
cdr3_aa: CASSLGYGRTGPQHF
j_call: TRBJ1-5
clone_size: many
v_call: TRBV28
d_call: NA

cdr3_nt: TGTGCCAGTAGCCCGGGACCGCCATCCAACACTGAAGCTTTCTTT
cdr3_aa: CASSPGPPSNTEAFF
j_call: TRBJ1-1
clone_size: many
v_call: TRBV19
d_call: NA

cdr3_nt: TGTGCCAGCAGCCAAGATTTCACGGCAGGGGAGGGCTACACCTTC
cdr3_aa: CASSQDFTAGEGYTF
j_call: TRBJ1-2
clone_size: many
v_call: TRBV3-1
d_call: NA

cdr3_nt: TGTGCCAGTAACCGGGACAGGGTTAATTCACCCCTCCACTTT
cdr3_aa: CASNRDRVNSPLHF
j_call: TRBJ1-6
clone_size: many
v_call: TRBV6-1
d_call: TRBD1

cdr3_nt: TGTGCCAGCAGTTTAAGTATCATCGCTTGGGGCTACACCTTC
cdr3_aa: CASSLSIIAWGYTF
j_call: TRBJ1-2
clone_size: NA
v_call: TRBV28
d_call: NA

cdr3_nt: TGTGCCAGCAAGTCGGGCTATTCACCCCTCCACTTT
cdr3_aa: CASKSGYSPLHF
j_call: TRBJ1-6
clone_size: many
v_call: TRBV25-1
d_call: NA

cdr3_nt: TGTGCCAGCAGTATACAGGGATCGATTCAGCCCCAGCATTTT
cdr3_aa: CASSIQGSIQPQHF
j_call: TRBJ1-5
clone_size: many
v_call: TRBV12-3/TRBV12-4
d_call: NA

cdr3_nt: TGTGCCAGCAGTTTAGAGTCCGTGGGGGGAGACAGGGGGATTTACGAGCAGTACTTC
cdr3_aa: CASSLESVGGDRGIYEQYF
j_call: TRBJ2-7
clone_size: NA
v_call: TRBV12-3/TRBV12-4
d_call: TRBD1

cdr3_nt: TGTGCCAGCAGTGCATCAGGGGGTGAGAATCAGCCCCAGCATTTT
cdr3_aa: CASSASGGENQPQHF
j_call: TRBJ1-5
clone_size: many
v_call: TRBV6-1
d_call: TRBD1

cdr3_nt: TGTGCCAGCAGCGAAACAGGGGCCAACTCCTACGAGCAGTACTTC
cdr3_aa: CASSETGANSYEQYF
j_call: TRBJ2-7
clone_size: NA
v_call: TRBV3-1
d_call: TRBD1

cdr3_nt: TGTGCCAGCAAGACAGGGGGGTATGGCTACACCTTC
cdr3_aa: CASKTGGYGYTF
j_call: TRBJ1-2
clone_size: NA
v_call: TRBV12-3/TRBV12-4
d_call: TRBD1

cdr3_nt: TGTGCCAGCAGGGGGGCCCCTAACGAGCAGTACTTC
cdr3_aa: CASRGAPNEQYF
j_call: TRBJ2-7
clone_size: many
v_call: TRBV2
d_call: NA

cdr3_nt: TGTGCCAGCAGAGACCAGGGACCCAATCAGCCCCAGCATTTT
cdr3_aa: CASRDQGPNQPQHF
j_call: TRBJ1-5
clone_size: many
v_call: TRBV6-2/TRBV6-3
d_call: NA

cdr3_nt: TGTGCCAGCACCCCAGGGGGGTCGAACACTGAAGCTTTCTTT
cdr3_aa: CASTPGGSNTEAFF
j_call: TRBJ1-1
clone_size: many
v_call: TRBV27
d_call: TRBD1

cdr3_nt: TGCAGTGCTAATCAGCACCCCGGGACTCTTGATGGCTACACCTTC
cdr3_aa: CSANQHPGTLDGYTF
j_call: TRBJ1-2
clone_size: many
v_call: TRBV20-1
d_call: NA

cdr3_nt: TGCGCCAGCAGCCAAGTGAGACTAGCTAGCTCCTACAATGAGCAGTTCTTC
cdr3_aa: CASSQVRLASSYNEQFF
j_call: TRBJ2-1
clone_size: NA
v_call: TRBV4-1
d_call: TRBD2

cdr3_nt: TGCGCCAGCAGCCAAGTGGGGGCCTACGAGCAGTACTTC
cdr3_aa: CASSQVGAYEQYF
j_call: TRBJ2-7
clone_size: many
v_call: TRBV4-1
d_call: NA

cdr3_nt: TGTGCCAGCAGCAATAATCTTGGCACTGAAGCTTTCTTT
cdr3_aa: CASSNNLGTEAFF
j_call: TRBJ1-1
clone_size: NA
v_call: TRBV11-3
d_call: NA

cdr3_nt: TGTGCCACCAGTGATTTAAGGGGGCGCGACACCGGGGAGCTGTTTTTT
cdr3_aa: CATSDLRGRDTGELFF
j_call: TRBJ2-2
clone_size: many
v_call: TRBV24-1
d_call: TRBD1

cdr3_nt: TGTGCCAGCAAGAACAGGGAACAGGGAGGAAACACCATATATTTT
cdr3_aa: CASKNREQGGNTIYF
j_call: TRBJ1-3
clone_size: many
v_call: TRBV6-1
d_call: NA

cdr3_nt: TGCAGTGTTCATAGGGATACGCAGTATTTT
cdr3_aa: CSVHRDTQYF
j_call: TRBJ2-3
clone_size: few
v_call: TRBV20-1
d_call: NA

cdr3_nt: TGTGCCAGTCGTACAGGGACAGAGAAGTACTTC
cdr3_aa: CASRTGTEKYF
j_call: TRBJ2-7
clone_size: NA
v_call: TRBV19
d_call: TRBD1

cdr3_nt: TGCGCCAGCAGCCAAAACACAGGGAACACTGAAGCTTTCTTT
cdr3_aa: CASSQNTGNTEAFF
j_call: TRBJ1-1
clone_size: many
v_call: TRBV4-1
d_call: NA

cdr3_nt: TGTGCCAGCAGTCCCGACATGGGGGTATACGAGCAGTACTTC
cdr3_aa: CASSPDMGVYEQYF
j_call: TRBJ2-7
clone_size: many
v_call: TRBV28
d_call: NA

cdr3_nt: TGTGCCAGCAGCTCCGGGGGACAGGGGGCTGGGGAGACCCAGTACTTC
cdr3_aa: CASSSGGQGAGETQYF
j_call: TRBJ2-5
clone_size: many
v_call: TRBV7-3
d_call: TRBD1

cdr3_nt: TGTGCCAGCACTAGAAACACAGGGGATGGCTACACCTTC
cdr3_aa: CASTRNTGDGYTF
j_call: TRBJ1-2
clone_size: many
v_call: TRBV6-1
d_call: TRBD1

cdr3_nt: TGTGCCAGCAGCCCCAGACCGATGGCCCGCCGGTACTCCGAAGCTTTCTTT
cdr3_aa: CASSPRPMARRYSEAFF
j_call: TRBJ1-1
clone_size: many
v_call: TRBV11-2
d_call: NA

cdr3_nt: TGTGCCAGCAGTTTAAGACCCCAAGAGACCCAGTACTTC
cdr3_aa: CASSLRPQETQYF
j_call: TRBJ2-5
clone_size: many
v_call: TRBV12-3/TRBV12-4
d_call: NA

cdr3_nt: TGTGCCACCATGGACCGCGGGACCTACGAGCGGTACTTC
cdr3_aa: CATMDRGTYERYF
j_call: TRBJ2-7
clone_size: NA
v_call: TRBV19
d_call: NA

cdr3_nt: TGTGCCAGCAGTTTTTGGCTAGCGGAGACCGGGGAGCTGTTTTTT
cdr3_aa: CASSFWLAETGELFF
j_call: TRBJ2-2
clone_size: many
v_call: TRBV12-3/TRBV12-4
d_call: TRBD2

cdr3_nt: TGTGCCAGCAGCGTAGGACACCTTAACCAGCATTTT
cdr3_aa: CASSVGHLNQHF
j_call: TRBJ1-5
clone_size: NA
v_call: TRBV7-9
d_call: NA

cdr3_nt: TGTGCCAGCAGTTTACGTGTGCGACAGGGGGCCGACCAAGAGACCCAGTACTTC
cdr3_aa: CASSLRVRQGADQETQYF
j_call: TRBJ2-5
clone_size: many
v_call: TRBV27
d_call: TRBD1